The 10 T cell receptor beta chains reported below all come from one sample, sequenced in a study of post-analysis software for immune sequencing data. Findings of the study overall: Relative to controls, patients had several TRBV segments at higher frequency, with TRBV5-6, TRBV5-1 and TRBV20-1 among these.

No antigen has been identified for these receptors. The authors incorporated unique molecular identifiers into the TCR beta cDNA libraries. TCRdb analysed the PCR reads with MiXCR anew, one entry per CDR3 protein. Altogether a few hundred thousand distinct CDR3 sequences are present, around 40% being singletons, with the ten largest covering around an eighth. Sequenced: blood. These receptors all stem from a girl under 18 with multiple sclerosis.

The sample holds a few counts of this clonotype. The gene calls are TRBV7-9 and TRBJ2-6; D gene uncertain. Germline-derived CDR1 and CDR2 are SEHNR and FQNEAQ (reference sequence). This CDR3 has 15 amino acids. The V gene lost 6 bases and the J gene lost 0 bases, with 9 bases spanning the gap. CDR3 nucleotide sequence: TGTGCCAGCAGTCGTCTAAGCTCTGGGGCCAACGTCCTGACTTTC. It encodes CASSRLSSGANVLTF. Drawing the rest from reference TRBV7-9 and TRBJ2-6, the complete variable domain is DTGVSQNPRHKITKRGQNVTFRCDPISEHNRLYWYRQTLGQGPEFLTYFQNEAQLEKSRLLSDRFSAERPKGSFSTLEIQRTEQGDSAMYLCASSRLSSGANVLTFGAGSRLTVL.

This chain links TRBV27 with TRBJ2-7; 7 positions match TRBD1. Unmatched junction bases numbered 35, after V lost 4 bases and J lost 2 bases. The CDR3 is made up of 24 amino acids. From germline, CDR1 is MNHEY and CDR2 SMNVEV (reference sequence). The CDR3 coding sequence is TGTGCCAGCAGTTCCTTGGCCATATCGGCCCCCTCGGCGAGTAGTCGGACAGGCCCCTACGAGCAGTACTTC. Residues: CASSSLAISAPSASSRTGPYEQYF.

The rearrangement joins TRBV7-9 to TRBJ2-7, with D possibly matching TRBD1 (6 bases). Germline CDR1 is SEHNR and CDR2 is FQNEAQ (reference sequence). V lost 8 bases and J lost 2, with 10 bases in between. The CDR3 contains 12 residues. CDR3 in amino acids: CASGQRAYEQYF. Written as DNA, the CDR3 is TGTGCCAGCGGACAGAGAGCCTACGAGCAGTACTTC.

The rearrangement joins TRBV3-1 to TRBJ2-1, with 8 bases lining up with TRBD2. This CDR3 has 17 amino acids. Germline lookup yields CDR1 LGHDT and CDR2 YNNKEL (reference sequence). The V segment lost 3 bases and the J segment 4 bases; nucleotides outside the gene matches: 11. The CDR3: CASSQEEILAGYNEQFF. The DNA for the CDR3 is TGTGCCAGCAGCCAGGAAGAAATCCTAGCGGGTTACAATGAGCAGTTCTTC.

The rearrangement links TRBV4-1 to TRBJ2-7; no definite D call. The ends were cut back, 2 bases at V and 7 bases at J, with 9 bases in the middle. From germline, CDR1 is MGHRA and CDR2 YSYEKL. The CDR3 is made up of 12 amino acids. Here the CDR3 DNA reads TGCGCCAGCAGCCAAAGTTTTGGGGAGCAGTACTTC. It translates to CASSQSFGEQYF.

This clonotype was found a few times. V and J are TRBV5-1 and TRBJ2-3; TRBD2 might be the D (5 bases). CDR1 and CDR2 (germline): SGHRS, YFSETQ. The V gene lost 6 bases and the J gene lost 11 bases, with 22 bases spanning the gap. The CDR3 extends over 14 amino acids. The chain's CDR3 is CASKADPYTSRQYF. CDR3 DNA sequence: TGCGCCAGCAAAGCGGACCCCTACACCTCGCGGCAGTATTTT.

The rearrangement uses TRBV7-2 and TRBJ1-2; D is uncertain. CDR3 length: 12 residues. Germline CDR1 and CDR2: SGHTA and FQGNSA. V lost 5 bases and J 7 bases, leaving 11 bases between the germline ends. CDR3 region: CASSPYEAGYTF. In DNA form, the CDR3 reads TGTGCCAGCAGCCCCTATGAGGCTGGCTACACCTTC. The variable domain in full, with the rest retrieved from reference TRBV7-2 and TRBJ1-2, is GAGVSQSPSNKVTEKGKDVELRCDPISGHTALYWYRQSLGQGLEFLIYFQGNSAPDKSGLPSDRFSAERTGGSVSTLTIQRTQQEDSAVYLCASSPYEAGYTFGSGTRLTVV.

In the case of this clonotype: A much more abundant neighbour one base away suggests this may be a read error. The chain joins TRBV20-1 to TRBJ2-5; D remains unclear. In germline, CDR1 is DFQATT, CDR2 SNEGSKA (reference sequence). Trimming cost V 3 bases and J 4 bases, with 12 bases left between them. This CDR3 spans 13 amino acids. CDR3 sequence (DNA): TGCAGTGCTAGGGTACCGTTTCGAGAGACCCAGTACTTC. It translates to CSARVPFRETQYF.

In the case of this clonotype: One junction end disagrees with the germline gene, perhaps due to a read error. The chain uses TRBV15 and TRBJ2-1; maybe TRBD2 (5 bases). Germline CDR1 reads LNHNV; CDR2 reads YYDKDF (reference sequence). This CDR3 contains 14 residues. The CDR3 region is CAPSRRTEYNEQFF. The DNA for the CDR3 is TGTGCCCCCAGCAGGAGGACGGAGTACAATGAGCAGTTCTTC. Filled out from reference TRBV15 and TRBJ2-1, the complete variable domain reads DAMVIQNPRYQVTQFGKPVTLSCSQTLNHNVMYWYQQKSSQAPKLLFHYYDKDFNNEADTPDNFQSRRPNTSFCFLDIRSPGLGDTAMYLCAPSRRTEYNEQFFGPGTRLTVL.

This sequence joins TRBV28 and TRBJ1-4; D call uncertain. CDR3 length equals 13 residues. CDR1 and CDR2 (germline): MDHEN, SYDVKM. The germline V and J ends were trimmed by 4 bases and 7 bases, with 10 bases remaining between them. The CDR3 here is CASSSDTVEKLFF. Written as DNA, the CDR3 is TGTGCCAGCAGTTCCGACACCGTTGAAAAACTGTTTTTT.